The present T cell receptor (beta chain) was sequenced within a study of blood T cell repertoires in COVID-19. Study-level background: COVID-19 samples collected from the United States, Italy and Spain covered acute and convalescent phases.

Original data processing: Amplification of reference gene primers was used by the study to estimate nucleated cell counts. The assay was immunoSEQ multiplex PCR, and TCRdb's table has in-frame clones only and misses some. V and J calls and clone size follow that table, whereas D and trimming were derived from the DNA. This sample has around 200,000 clones, with approximately 80% found just once. The length of the CDR3 is 14 residues. The germline CDR1 and CDR2 sequences are SGHRS and YFSETQ. V lost 4 bases and J lost 10; bases outside the gene matches: 10. The source of this sequence is a woman of 80 years or more with acute or convalescent COVID-19. The V gene is TRBV5-1, the J gene TRBJ2-1, with 8 bases lining up with TRBD1. The material sequenced was peripheral blood. Here the CDR3 reads CASSKDRASGEQFF. CDR3 coding DNA: TGCGCCAGCAGCAAGGACAGGGCGTCGGGGGAGCAGTTCTTC.